This T cell receptor beta chain was documented in a study of cytomegalovirus exposure and HLA in healthy donors. In the study overall: The early release's HLA-typed donors yielded tens of millions of unique TCRs.

This CDR3 spans 17 amino acids. Trimming at V came to 4 bases and at J to 4 bases, leaving 11 bases not matched to a gene. CDR1 SGHTA and CDR2 FQGNSA come from the germline V gene. PCR was performed using 60 Vbeta and 13 Jbeta primers. Produced via immunoSEQ multiplex PCR; TCRdb's table is partial and in-frame only. The sample has about 200,000 clones; the top ten hold roughly 0.7%. The TCR comes from a boy aged 5-17 years in good health and CMV-seronegative. The chain uses TRBV7-2 and TRBJ2-2; 8 bases line up with TRBD2. The sample taken for sequencing was PBMCs. Here the CDR3 DNA reads TGTGCCAGCAGCTCCGAGGCTGGACTAGCCGTCACCGGGGAGCTGTTTTTT. Amino acids: CASSSEAGLAVTGELFF.